This TCR beta chain was retrieved from a study of Ad26.COV2.S vaccination and SARS-CoV-2 variants. Looking at the study overall: Within the COV1001 Ad26.COV2.S trial arm, the donor was enrolled. The authors gave Ad26.COV2.S intramuscularly, either once or twice 56 days apart.

Germline-derived CDR1 and CDR2 are SGHVS and FNYEAQ. V was trimmed by 5 bases and J by 15 bases, leaving 20 bases between them. This CDR3 spans 13 amino acids. As for treatment: some 19 received Ad26.COV2.S at low or high dose, single or two shots; five or six received placebo; per-sample allocation not given. Sample collection was performed on day 63 after the first vaccine or placebo injection. Aged 18-55 years, donor was enrolled in Boston in the early 2020s. Participants' vaccine, an Ad26 vector, delivered Wuhan-strain SARS-CoV-2 spike. Here immunoSEQ multiplex PCR was the method, and the copy in TCRdb shows in-frame clones only, minus some. The repertoire includes some 450,000 clones, 90% of them detected once, and less than 5.5% sits in the top ten.

The J gene is TRBJ2-1, the V gene TRBV7-6; a weak D match, TRBD2 (5 bases). Specimen: peripheral blood, collected in a trial of Ad26.COV2.S vaccine versus placebo. This TCR derives from a person aged 18 to 59 who received the Ad26.COV2.S COVID-19 vaccine or a placebo. Written as DNA, the CDR3 is TGTGCCAGCAGCCCGCGGCCCCAGCTAGCAAGGTTCTTC. It encodes CASSPRPQLARFF.